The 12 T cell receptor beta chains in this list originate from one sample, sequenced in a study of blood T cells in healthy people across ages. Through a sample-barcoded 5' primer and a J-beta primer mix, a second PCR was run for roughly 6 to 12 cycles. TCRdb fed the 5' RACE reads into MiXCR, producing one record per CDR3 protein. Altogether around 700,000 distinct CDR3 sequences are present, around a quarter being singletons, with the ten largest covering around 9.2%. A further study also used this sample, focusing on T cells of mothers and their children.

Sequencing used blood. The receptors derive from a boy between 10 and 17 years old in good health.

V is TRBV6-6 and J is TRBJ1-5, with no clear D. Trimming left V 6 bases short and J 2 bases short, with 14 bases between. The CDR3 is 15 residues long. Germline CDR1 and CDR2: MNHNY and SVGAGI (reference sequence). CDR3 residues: CASRLGRDGNQPQHF. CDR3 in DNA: TGTGCCAGCAGATTGGGTAGGGATGGCAATCAGCCCCAGCATTTT.

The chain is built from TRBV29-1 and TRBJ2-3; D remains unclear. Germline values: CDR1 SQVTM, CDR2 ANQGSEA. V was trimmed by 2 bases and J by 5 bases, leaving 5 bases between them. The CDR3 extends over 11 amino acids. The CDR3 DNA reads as TGCAGCGTTGAACAAAAAGATACGCAGTATTTT. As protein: CSVEQKDTQYF.

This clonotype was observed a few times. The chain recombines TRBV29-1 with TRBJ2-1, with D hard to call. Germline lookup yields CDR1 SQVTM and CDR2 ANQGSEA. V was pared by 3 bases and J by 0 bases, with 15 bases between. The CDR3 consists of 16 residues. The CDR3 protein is CSVELGVTLSYNEQFF. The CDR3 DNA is TGCAGCGTTGAGCTTGGGGTCACACTCTCCTACAATGAGCAGTTCTTC.

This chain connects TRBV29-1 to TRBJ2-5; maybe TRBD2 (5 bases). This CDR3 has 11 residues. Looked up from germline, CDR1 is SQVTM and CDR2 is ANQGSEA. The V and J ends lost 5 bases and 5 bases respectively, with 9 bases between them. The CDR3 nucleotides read TGCAGCGTTTCCCCGGGGGAGACCCAGTACTTC. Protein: CSVSPGETQYF.

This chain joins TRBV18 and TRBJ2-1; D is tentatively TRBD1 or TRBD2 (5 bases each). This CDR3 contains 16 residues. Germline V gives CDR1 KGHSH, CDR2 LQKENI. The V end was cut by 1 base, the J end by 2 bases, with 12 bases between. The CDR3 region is CASSPLGTGTYNEQFF. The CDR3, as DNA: TGTGCCAGCTCACCACTTGGGACGGGAACCTACAATGAGCAGTTCTTC.

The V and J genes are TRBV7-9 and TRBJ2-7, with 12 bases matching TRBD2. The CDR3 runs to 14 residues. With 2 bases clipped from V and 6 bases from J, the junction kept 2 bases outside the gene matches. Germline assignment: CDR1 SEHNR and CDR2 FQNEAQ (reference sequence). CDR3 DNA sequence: TGTGCCAGCAGCTTACTACTAGCGGGAGGCGAGCAGTACTTC. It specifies CASSLLLAGGEQYF.

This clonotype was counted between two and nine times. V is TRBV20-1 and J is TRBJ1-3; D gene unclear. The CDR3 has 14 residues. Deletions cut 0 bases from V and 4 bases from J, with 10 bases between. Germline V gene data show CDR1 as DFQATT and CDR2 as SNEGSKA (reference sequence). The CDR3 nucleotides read TGCAGTGCTAGAGAGCCAGACGACGGAAACACCATATATTTT. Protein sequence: CSAREPDDGNTIYF.

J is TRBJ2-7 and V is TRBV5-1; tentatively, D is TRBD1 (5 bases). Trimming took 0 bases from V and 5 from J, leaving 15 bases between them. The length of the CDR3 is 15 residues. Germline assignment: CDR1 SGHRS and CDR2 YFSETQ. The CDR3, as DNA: TGCGCCAGCAGCTTGGCACAGGCCAAGGGTAACGAGCAGTACTTC. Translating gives CASSLAQAKGNEQYF.

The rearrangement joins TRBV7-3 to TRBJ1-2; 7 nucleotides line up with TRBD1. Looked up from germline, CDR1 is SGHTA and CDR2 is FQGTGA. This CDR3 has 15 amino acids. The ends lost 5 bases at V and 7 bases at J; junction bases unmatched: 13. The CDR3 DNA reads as TGTGCCAGCAGCAAAAACGGCGGGACAGAGAGTGGCTACACCTTC. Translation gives CASSKNGGTESGYTF.

DNA for the CDR3: TGTGCCAGCAGCTTACAGGATGGCGATACGCAGTATTTT. Protein sequence: CASSLQDGDTQYF. The chain is built from TRBV7-2 and TRBJ2-3; no definite D call. From germline, CDR1 is SGHTA and CDR2 FQGNSA. Trimming shortened V by 2 bases and J by 6 bases, and 9 bases separated the two germline ends. This CDR3 is built from 13 residues.

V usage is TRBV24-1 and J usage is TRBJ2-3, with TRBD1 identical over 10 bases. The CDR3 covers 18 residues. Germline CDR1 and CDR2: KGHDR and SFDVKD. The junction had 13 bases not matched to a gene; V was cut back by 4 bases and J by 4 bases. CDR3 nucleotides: TGTGCCACCAGTGACCTGAACCGGGACAGGGGAATAGCAGATACGCAGTATTTT. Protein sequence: CATSDLNRDRGIADTQYF.

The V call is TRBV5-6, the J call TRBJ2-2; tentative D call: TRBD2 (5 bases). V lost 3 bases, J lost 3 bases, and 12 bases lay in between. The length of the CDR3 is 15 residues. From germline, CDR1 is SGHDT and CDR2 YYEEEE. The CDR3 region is CASSWGVDDTGELFF. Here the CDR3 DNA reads TGTGCCAGCAGCTGGGGAGTTGACGACACCGGGGAGCTGTTTTTT. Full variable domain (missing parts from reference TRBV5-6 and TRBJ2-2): DAGVTQSPTHLIKTRGQQVTLRCSPKSGHDTVSWYQQALGQGPQFIFQYYEEEERQRGNFPDRFSGHQFPNYSSELNVNALLLGDSALYLCASSWGVDDTGELFFGEGSRLTVL.